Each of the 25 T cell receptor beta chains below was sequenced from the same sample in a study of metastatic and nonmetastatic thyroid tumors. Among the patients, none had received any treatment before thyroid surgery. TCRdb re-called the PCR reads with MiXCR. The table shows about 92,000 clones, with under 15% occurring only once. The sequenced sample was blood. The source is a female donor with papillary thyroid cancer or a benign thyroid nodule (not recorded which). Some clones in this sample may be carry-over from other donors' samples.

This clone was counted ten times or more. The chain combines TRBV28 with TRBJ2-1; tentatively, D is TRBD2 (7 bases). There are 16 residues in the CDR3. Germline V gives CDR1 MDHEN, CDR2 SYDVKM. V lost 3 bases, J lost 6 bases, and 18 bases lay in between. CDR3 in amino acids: CASSLRGGAGPNEQFF. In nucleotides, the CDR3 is TGTGCCAGCAGTTTGAGGGGGGGGGCGGGCCCCAATGAGCAGTTCTTC.

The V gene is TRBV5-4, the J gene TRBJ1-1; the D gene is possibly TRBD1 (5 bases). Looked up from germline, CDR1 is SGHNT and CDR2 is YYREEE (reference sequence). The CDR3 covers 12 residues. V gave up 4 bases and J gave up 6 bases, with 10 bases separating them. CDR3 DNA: TGTGCCAGCAGCACGACAGAGGCTGAAGCTTTCTTT. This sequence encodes CASSTTEAEAFF. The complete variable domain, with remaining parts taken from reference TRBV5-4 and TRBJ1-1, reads ETGVTQSPTHLIKTRGQQVTLRCSSQSGHNTVSWYQQALGQGPQFIFQYYREEENGRGNFPPRFSGLQFPNYSSELNVNALELDDSALYLCASSTTEAEAFFGQGTRLTVV.

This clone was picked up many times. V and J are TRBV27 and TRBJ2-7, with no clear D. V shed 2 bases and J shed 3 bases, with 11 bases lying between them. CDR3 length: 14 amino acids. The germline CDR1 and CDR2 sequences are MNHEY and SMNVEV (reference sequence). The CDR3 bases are TGTGCCAGCAGTTTACGGCAGGCTAACTACGAGCAGTACTTC. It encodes CASSLRQANYEQYF.

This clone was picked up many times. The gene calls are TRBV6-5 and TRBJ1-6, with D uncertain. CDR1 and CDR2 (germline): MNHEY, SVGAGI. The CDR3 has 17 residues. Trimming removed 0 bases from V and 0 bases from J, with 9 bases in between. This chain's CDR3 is CASSYSPGSSYNSPLHF. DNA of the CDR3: TGTGCCAGCAGTTACTCGCCAGGAAGCTCCTATAATTCACCCCTCCACTTT.

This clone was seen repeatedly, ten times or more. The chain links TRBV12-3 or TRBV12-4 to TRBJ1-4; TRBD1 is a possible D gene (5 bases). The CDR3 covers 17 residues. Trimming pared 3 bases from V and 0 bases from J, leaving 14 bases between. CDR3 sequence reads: CASSLGLGGATNEKLFF. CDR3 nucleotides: TGTGCCAGCAGTTTGGGTCTGGGGGGGGCAACTAATGAAAAACTGTTTTTT.

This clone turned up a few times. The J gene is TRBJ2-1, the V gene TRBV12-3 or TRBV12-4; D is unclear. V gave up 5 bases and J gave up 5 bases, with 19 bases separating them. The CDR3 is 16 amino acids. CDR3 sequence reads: CASSPTPIGSHNEQFF. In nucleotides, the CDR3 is TGTGCCAGCAGTCCTACCCCTATCGGGTCCCACAATGAGCAGTTCTTC.

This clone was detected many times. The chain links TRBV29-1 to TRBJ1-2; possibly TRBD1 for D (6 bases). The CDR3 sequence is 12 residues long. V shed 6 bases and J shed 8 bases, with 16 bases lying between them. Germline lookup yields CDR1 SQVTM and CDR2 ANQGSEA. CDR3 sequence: CSVVTGNEGYTF. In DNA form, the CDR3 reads TGCAGCGTGGTTACAGGGAATGAAGGCTACACCTTC.

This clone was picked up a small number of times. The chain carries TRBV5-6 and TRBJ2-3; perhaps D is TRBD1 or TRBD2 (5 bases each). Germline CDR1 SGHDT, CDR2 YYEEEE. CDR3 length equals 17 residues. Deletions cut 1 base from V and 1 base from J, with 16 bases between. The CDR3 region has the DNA TGTGCCAGCAGCTTGACCCCGGGGCTGCGGGGCACAGATACGCAGTATTTT. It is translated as CASSLTPGLRGTDTQYF. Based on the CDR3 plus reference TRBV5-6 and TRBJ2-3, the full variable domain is DAGVTQSPTHLIKTRGQQVTLRCSPKSGHDTVSWYQQALGQGPQFIFQYYEEEERQRGNFPDRFSGHQFPNYSSELNVNALLLGDSALYLCASSLTPGLRGTDTQYFGPGTRLTVL.

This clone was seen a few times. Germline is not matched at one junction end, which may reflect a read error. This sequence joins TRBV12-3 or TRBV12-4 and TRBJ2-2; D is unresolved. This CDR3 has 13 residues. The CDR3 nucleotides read TGTGCCAGCAGTTCAGCTGGCACCGTGGAGCTGTTTTTT. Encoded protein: CASSSAGTVELFF.

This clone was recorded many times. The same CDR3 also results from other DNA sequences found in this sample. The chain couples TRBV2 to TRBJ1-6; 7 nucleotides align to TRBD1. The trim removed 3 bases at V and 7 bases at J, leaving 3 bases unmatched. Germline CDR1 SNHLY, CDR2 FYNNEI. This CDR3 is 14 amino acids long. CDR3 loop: CASSDGTANSPLHF. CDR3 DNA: TGTGCCAGCAGTGATGGGACAGCCAATTCACCCCTCCACTTT.

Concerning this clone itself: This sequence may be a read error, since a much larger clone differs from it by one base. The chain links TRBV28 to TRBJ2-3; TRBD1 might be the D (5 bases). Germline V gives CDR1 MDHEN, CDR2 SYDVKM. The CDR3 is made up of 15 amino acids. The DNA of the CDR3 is TGTTCCAGCAGTTTGGGGCCGGTGTCGGGCTCTAAGCAGTATTTT. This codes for CSSSLGPVSGSKQYF. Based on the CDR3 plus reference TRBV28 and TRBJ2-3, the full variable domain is DVKVTQSSRYLVKRTGEKVFLECVQDMDHENMFWYRQDPGLGLRLIYFSYDVKMKEKGDIPEGYSVSREKKERFSLILESASTNQTSMYLCSSSLGPVSGSKQYFGPGTRLTVL.

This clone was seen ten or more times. The DNA for the CDR3 is TGTGCCTGGAGTGGGGACGGCAACTATGGCTACACCTTC. Amino acids: CAWSGDGNYGYTF. V is TRBV30 and J is TRBJ1-2; tentatively, D is TRBD1 (5 bases). The CDR3 has 13 amino acids. The V gene lost 1 base and the J gene lost 2 bases, with 8 bases spanning the gap. CDR1 and CDR2 from the germline V gene are GTSNPN and SVGIG (reference sequence).

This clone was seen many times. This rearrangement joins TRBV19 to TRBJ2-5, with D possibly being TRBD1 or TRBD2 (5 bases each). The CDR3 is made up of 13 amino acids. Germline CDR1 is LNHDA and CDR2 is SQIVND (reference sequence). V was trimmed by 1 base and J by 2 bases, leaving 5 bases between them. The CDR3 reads CASSIGGQETQYF. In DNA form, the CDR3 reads TGTGCCAGTAGTATAGGGGGGCAAGAGACCCAGTACTTC. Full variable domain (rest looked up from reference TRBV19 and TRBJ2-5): DGGITQSPKYLFRKEGQNVTLSCEQNLNHDAMYWYRQDPGQGLRLIYYSQIVNDFQKGDIAEGYSVSREKKESFPLTVTSAQKNPTAFYLCASSIGGQETQYFGPGTRLLVL.

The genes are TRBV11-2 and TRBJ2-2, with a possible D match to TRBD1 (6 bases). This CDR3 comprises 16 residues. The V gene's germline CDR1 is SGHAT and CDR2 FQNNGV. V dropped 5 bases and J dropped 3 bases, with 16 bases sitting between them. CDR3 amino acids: CASSKNVGADTGELFF. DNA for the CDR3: TGTGCCAGCAGCAAAAATGTGGGGGCGGACACCGGGGAGCTGTTTTTT.

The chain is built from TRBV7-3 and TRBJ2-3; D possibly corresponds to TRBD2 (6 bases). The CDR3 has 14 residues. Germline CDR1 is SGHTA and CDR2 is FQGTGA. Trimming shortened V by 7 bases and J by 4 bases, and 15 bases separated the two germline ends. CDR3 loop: CASISRGGADTQYF. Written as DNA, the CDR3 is TGTGCCAGCATCTCCCGCGGCGGGGCAGATACGCAGTATTTT. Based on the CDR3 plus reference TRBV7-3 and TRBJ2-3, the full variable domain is GAGVSQTPSNKVTEKGKYVELRCDPISGHTALYWYRQSLGQGPEFLIYFQGTGAADDSGLPNDRFFAVRPEGSVSTLKIQRTERGDSAVYLCASISRGGADTQYFGPGTRLTVL.

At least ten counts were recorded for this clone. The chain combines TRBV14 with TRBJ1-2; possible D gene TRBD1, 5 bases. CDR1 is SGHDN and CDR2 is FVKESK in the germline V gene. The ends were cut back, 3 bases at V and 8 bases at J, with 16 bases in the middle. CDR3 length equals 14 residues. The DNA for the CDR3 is TGTGCCAGCAGCCATTCGGGACCGGGAGGGGGCTACACCTTC. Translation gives CASSHSGPGGGYTF.

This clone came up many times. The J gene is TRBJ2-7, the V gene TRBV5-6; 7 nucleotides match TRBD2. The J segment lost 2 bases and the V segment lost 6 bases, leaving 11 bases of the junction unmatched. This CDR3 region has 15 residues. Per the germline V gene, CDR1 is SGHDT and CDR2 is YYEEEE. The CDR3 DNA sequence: TGTGCCAGCACCTGGGAGGGGCAGGCAACCTACGAGCAGTACTTC. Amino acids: CASTWEGQATYEQYF. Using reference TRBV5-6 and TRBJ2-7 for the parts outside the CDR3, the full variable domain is DAGVTQSPTHLIKTRGQQVTLRCSPKSGHDTVSWYQQALGQGPQFIFQYYEEEERQRGNFPDRFSGHQFPNYSSELNVNALLLGDSALYLCASTWEGQATYEQYFGPGTRLTVT.

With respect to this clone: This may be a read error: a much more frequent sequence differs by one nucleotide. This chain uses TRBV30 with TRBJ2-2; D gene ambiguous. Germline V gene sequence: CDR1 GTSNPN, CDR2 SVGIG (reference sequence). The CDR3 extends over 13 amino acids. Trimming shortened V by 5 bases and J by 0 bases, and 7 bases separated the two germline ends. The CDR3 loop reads CAWVGTNTGELFF. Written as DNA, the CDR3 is TGTGCCTGGGTGGGCACGAACACCGGGGAGCTGTTTTTT.

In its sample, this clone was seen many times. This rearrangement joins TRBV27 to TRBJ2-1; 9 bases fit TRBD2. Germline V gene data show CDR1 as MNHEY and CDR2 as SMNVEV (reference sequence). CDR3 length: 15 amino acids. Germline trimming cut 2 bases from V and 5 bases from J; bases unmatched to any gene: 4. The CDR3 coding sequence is TGTGCCAGCAGTTTAGCGGGGGGGATGCACAATGAGCAGTTCTTC. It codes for CASSLAGGMHNEQFF.

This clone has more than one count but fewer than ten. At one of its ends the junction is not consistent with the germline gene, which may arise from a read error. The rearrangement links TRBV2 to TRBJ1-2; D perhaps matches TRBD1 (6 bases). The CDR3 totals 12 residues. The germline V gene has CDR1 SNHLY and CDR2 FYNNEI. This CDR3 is CASNGQIYGYTF. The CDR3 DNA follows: TGTGCCAGCAATGGACAGATTTATGGCTATACCTTC.

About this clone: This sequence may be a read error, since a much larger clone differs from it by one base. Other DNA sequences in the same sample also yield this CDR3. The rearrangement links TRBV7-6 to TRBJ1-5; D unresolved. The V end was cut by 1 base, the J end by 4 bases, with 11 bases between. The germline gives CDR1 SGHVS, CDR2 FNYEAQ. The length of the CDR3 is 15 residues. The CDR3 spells CASSLGPTSNQPQHF. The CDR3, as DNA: TGTGCCAGCAGCTTAGGACCGACTTCAAATCAGCCCCAGCATTTT.

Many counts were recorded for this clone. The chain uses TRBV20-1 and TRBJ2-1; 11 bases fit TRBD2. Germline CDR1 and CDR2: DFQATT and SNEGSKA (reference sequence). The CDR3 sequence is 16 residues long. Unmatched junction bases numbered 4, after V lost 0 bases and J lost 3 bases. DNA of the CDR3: TGCAGTGCTAGAGATTTAGCGGGGGGGGACTACAATGAGCAGTTCTTC. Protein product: CSARDLAGGDYNEQFF.

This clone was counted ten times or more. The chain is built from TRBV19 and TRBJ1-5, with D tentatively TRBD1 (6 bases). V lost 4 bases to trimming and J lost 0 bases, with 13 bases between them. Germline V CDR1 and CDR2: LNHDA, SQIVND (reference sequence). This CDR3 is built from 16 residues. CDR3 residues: CASSTTGTYSNQPQHF. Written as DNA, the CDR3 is TGTGCCAGTAGTACTACAGGGACCTATAGCAATCAGCCCCAGCATTTT.

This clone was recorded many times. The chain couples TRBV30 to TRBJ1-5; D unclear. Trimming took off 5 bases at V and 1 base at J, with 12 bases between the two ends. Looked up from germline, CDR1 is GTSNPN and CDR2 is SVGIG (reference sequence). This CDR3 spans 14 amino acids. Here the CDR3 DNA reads TGTGCCTGGTCCGGTGGGGAAAGCAATCAGCCCCAGCATTTT. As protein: CAWSGGESNQPQHF.

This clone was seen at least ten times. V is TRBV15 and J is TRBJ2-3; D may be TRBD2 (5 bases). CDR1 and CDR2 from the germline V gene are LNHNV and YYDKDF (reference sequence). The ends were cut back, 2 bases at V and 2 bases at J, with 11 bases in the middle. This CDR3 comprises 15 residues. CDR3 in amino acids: CATSRNPGSTDTQYF. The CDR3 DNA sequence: TGTGCCACCAGCAGAAACCCGGGATCCACAGATACGCAGTATTTT. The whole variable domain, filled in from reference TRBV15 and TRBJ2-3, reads DAMVIQNPRYQVTQFGKPVTLSCSQTLNHNVMYWYQQKSSQAPKLLFHYYDKDFNNEADTPDNFQSRRPNTSFCFLDIRSPGLGDTAMYLCATSRNPGSTDTQYFGPGTRLTVL.